This paragraph reports one TCR beta chain. Its antigen is not known. These data are taken from a study of T cells after yellow fever vaccination. Across the study: When fractions had low cell numbers, they were prepared with SMART-Seq v4 Ultra Low Input. Study results and limitations: Most clones from primary vaccination resurfaced after the booster (96% CD4, over 75% CD8). Abundant clonotypes from the bulk population could have been carried over as contaminants into FACS-sorted repertoires.

The 5'RACE template-switching step produced TCR cDNA and added a universal primer site and UMIs. Each CDR3 protein gets one entry after TCRdb re-called the 5' RACE reads with MiXCR. The table shows over 200,000 distinct CDR3 sequences, with roughly 6.3% occurring only once. The sequence derives from a man aged 25-45 years who received the YFV17D yellow fever vaccine. Sequences were derived from CD4+ T cells sorted from PBMCs, sampled on the day of the yellow fever booster vaccination.

CDR3 protein: CASSIPSPTGFNQPQHF. CDR3 sequence (DNA): TGTGCCAGTAGTATTCCCAGCCCGACAGGGTTCAATCAGCCCCAGCATTTT. This chain joins TRBV19 and TRBJ1-5; TRBD1 matches 7 bases. Trimming removed 3 bases from V and 3 bases from J; junction bases left unmatched: 11. This CDR3 comprises 17 residues. Germline V gene sequence: CDR1 LNHDA, CDR2 SQIVND (reference sequence).